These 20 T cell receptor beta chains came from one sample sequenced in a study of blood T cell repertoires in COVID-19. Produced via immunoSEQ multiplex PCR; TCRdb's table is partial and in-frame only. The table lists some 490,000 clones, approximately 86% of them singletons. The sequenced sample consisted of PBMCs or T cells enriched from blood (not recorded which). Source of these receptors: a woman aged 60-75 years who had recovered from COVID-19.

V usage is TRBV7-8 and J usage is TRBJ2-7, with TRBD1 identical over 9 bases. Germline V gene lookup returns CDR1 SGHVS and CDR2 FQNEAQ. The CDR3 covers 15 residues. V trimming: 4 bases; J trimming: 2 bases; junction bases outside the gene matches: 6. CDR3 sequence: CASSSSGTGPYEQYF. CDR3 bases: TGTGCCAGCAGCTCCTCCGGGACAGGGCCCTACGAGCAGTACTTC.

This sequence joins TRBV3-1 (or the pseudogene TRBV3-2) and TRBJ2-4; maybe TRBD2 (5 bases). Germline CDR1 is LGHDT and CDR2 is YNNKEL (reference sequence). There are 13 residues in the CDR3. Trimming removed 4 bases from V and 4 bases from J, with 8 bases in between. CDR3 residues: CASSPDWKNIQYF. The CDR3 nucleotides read TGTGCCAGCAGCCCGGACTGGAAAAACATTCAGTACTTC.

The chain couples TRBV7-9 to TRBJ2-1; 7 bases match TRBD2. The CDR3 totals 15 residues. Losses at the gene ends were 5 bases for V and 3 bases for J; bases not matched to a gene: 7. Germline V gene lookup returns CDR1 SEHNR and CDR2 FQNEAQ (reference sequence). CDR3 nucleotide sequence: TGTGCCAGCAGCGCCGCCGGGACTATCTACAATGAGCAGTTCTTC. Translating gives CASSAAGTIYNEQFF.

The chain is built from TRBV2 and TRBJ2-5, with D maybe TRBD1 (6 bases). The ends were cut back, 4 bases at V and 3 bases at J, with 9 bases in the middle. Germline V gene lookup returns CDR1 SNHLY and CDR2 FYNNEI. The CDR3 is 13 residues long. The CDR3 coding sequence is TGTGCCAGCAGTGGGACAGTAAAAGAGACCCAGTACTTC. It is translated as CASSGTVKETQYF.

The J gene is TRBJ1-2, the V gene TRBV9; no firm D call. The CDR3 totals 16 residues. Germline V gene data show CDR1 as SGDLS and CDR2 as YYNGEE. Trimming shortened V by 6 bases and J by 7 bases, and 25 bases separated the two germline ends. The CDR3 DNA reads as TGTGCCAGCACCCGGGATGAACAAGGGATTCAAAGTGGCTACACCTTC. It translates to CASTRDEQGIQSGYTF.

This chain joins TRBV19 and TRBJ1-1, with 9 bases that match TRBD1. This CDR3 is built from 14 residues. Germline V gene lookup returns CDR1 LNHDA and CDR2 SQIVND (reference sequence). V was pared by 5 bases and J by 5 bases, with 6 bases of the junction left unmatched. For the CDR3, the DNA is TGTGCCAGTAGTCTCCAGGACAGGGGTACTGAAGCTTTCTTT. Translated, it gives CASSLQDRGTEAFF. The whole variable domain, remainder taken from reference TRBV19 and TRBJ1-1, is DGGITQSPKYLFRKEGQNVTLSCEQNLNHDAMYWYRQDPGQGLRLIYYSQIVNDFQKGDIAEGYSVSREKKESFPLTVTSAQKNPTAFYLCASSLQDRGTEAFFGQGTRLTVV.

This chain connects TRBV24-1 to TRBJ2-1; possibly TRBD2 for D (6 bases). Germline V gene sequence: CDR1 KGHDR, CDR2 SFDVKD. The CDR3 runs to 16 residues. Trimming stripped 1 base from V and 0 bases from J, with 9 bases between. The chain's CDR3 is CATSDFGRSSYNEQFF. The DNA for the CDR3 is TGTGCCACCAGTGATTTTGGGAGGAGCTCCTACAATGAGCAGTTCTTC.

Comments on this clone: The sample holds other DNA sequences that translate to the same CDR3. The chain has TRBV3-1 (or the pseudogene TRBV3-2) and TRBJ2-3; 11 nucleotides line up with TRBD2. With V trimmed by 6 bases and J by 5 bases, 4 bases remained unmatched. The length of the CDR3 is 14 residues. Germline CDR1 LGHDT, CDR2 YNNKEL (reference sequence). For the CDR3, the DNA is TGTGCCAGCAGACCTAGCGGGGGGTTAGATACGCAGTATTTT. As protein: CASRPSGGLDTQYF.

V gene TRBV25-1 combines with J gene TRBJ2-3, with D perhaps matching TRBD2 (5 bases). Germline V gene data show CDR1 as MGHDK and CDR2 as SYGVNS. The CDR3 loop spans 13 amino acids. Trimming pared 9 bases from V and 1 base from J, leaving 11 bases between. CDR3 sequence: CARNRGCTDTQYF. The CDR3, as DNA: TGTGCCAGGAACCGGGGATGCACAGATACGCAGTATTTT.

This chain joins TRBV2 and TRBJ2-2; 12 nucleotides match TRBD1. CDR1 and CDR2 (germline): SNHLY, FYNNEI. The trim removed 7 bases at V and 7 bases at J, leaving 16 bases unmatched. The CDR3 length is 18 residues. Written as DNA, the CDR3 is TGTGCCAGCAACGGCCGCGGACCGGGACAGGGGGCAGGCGGGGAGCTGTTTTTT. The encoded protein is CASNGRGPGQGAGGELFF.

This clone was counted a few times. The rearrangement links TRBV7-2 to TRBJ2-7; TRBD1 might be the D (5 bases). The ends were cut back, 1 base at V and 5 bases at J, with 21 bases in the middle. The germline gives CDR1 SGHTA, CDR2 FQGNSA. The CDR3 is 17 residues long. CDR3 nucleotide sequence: TGTGCCAGCAGCTTAGGGTGGGGCGAAAGGTTAGGGAACGAGCAGTACTTC. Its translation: CASSLGWGERLGNEQYF. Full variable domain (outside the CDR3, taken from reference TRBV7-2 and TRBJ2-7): GAGVSQSPSNKVTEKGKDVELRCDPISGHTALYWYRQSLGQGLEFLIYFQGNSAPDKSGLPSDRFSAERTGGSVSTLTIQRTQQEDSAVYLCASSLGWGERLGNEQYFGPGTRLTVT.

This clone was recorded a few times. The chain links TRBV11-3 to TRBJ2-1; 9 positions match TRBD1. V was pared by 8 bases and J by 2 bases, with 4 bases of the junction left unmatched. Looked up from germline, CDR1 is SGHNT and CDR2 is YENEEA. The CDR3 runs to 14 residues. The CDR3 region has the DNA TGTGCCAGCTACAACAGGGGGCCCTACAATGAGCAGTTCTTC. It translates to CASYNRGPYNEQFF.

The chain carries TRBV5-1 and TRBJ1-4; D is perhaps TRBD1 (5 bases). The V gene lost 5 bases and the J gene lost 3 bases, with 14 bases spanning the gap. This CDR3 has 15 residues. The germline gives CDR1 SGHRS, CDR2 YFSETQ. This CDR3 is CASRDLRDSNEKLFF. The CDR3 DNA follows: TGCGCCAGCAGAGATCTCAGGGACTCTAATGAAAAACTGTTTTTT.

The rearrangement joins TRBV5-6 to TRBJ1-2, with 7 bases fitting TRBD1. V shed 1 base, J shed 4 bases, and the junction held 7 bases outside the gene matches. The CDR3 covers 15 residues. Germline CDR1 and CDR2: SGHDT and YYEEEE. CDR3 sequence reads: CASSLRTGLIYGYTF. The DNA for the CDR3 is TGTGCCAGCAGCTTGAGGACAGGCCTAATCTATGGCTACACCTTC.

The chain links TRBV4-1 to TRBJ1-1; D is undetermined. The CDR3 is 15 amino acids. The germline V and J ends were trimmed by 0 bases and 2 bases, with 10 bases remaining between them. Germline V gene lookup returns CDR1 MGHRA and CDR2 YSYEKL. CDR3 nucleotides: TGCGCCAGCAGCCAAGATTGGGCACATAACACTGAAGCTTTCTTT. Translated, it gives CASSQDWAHNTEAFF.

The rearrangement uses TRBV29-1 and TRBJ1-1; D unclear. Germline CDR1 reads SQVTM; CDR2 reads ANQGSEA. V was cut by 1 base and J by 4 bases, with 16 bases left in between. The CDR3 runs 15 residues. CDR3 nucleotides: TGCAGCGTTGAAGTCGGTCGACGGGCGGGCACTGAAGCTTTCTTT. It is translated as CSVEVGRRAGTEAFF. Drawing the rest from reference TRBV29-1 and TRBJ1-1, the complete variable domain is SAVISQKPSRDICQRGTSLTIQCQVDSQVTMMFWYRQQPGQSLTLIATANQGSEATYESGFVIDKFPISRPNLTFSTLTVSNMSPEDSSIYLCSVEVGRRAGTEAFFGQGTRLTVV.

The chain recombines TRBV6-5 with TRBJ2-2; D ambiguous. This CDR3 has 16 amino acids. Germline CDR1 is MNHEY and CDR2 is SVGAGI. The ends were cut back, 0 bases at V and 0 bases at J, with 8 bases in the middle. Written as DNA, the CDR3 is TGTGCCAGCAGTTACTCGATCGGAGCGAACACCGGGGAGCTGTTTTTT. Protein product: CASSYSIGANTGELFF.

CDR3 in amino acids: CASSPSGGLVVEQYF. CDR3 DNA sequence: TGTGCCAGCAGCCCCTCCGGGGGGCTGGTCGTCGAGCAGTACTTC. The chain has TRBV14 and TRBJ2-7; possible D gene TRBD2, 7 bases. The CDR3 runs 15 residues. Trimming removed 4 bases at V and 6 bases at J, with 19 bases between. The germline V gene encodes CDR1 SGHDN and CDR2 FVKESK.

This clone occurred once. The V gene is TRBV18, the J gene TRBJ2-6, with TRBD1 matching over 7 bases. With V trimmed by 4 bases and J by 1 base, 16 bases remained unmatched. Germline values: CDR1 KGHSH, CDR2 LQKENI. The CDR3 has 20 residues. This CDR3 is CASSRTGTASQQSGANVLTF. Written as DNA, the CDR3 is TGTGCCAGCTCACGAACCGGGACAGCCTCGCAACAATCTGGGGCCAACGTCCTGACTTTC.

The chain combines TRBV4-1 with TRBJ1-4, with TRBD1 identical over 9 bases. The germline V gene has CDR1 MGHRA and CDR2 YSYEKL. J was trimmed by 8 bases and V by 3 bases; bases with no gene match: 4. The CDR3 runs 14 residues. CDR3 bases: TGCGCCAGCAGCCAGGAGACAGGGGGAGAAAAACTGTTTTTT. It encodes CASSQETGGEKLFF.